These T cell receptor beta chains were read from a single sample in a study of post-analysis software for immune sequencing data. TCRdb re-called the PCR reads through MiXCR, storing one row per CDR3 protein. In the table there are some 500,000 distinct CDR3 sequences, under 55% of which are singletons. The material sequenced was blood. The receptors were gathered from a girl under 18 with multiple sclerosis. The CDR3 runs from the conserved cysteine through the conserved F or W. D genes are given only for firm matches. Only part of the rows carry a size: once, few, many, or a class if the clone is expanded.

TRBD1	TRBV2	many	15	TRBJ2-1	CASSETRTGNNEQFF	TGTGCCAGCAGTGAAACCCGGACAGGGAACAATGAGCAGTTCTTC
.	TRBV20-1	few	11	TRBJ2-1	CSAGWRDEQFF	TGCAGTGCTGGGTGGCGGGATGAGCAGTTCTTC
.	TRBV11-2	.	16	TRBJ2-5	CASSLVGGGAGETQYF	TGTGCCAGCAGCTTAGTGGGGGGCGGGGCGGGGGAGACCCAGTACTTC
.	TRBV15	.	18	TRBJ1-5	CATSRDREVVARNQPQHF	TGTGCCACCAGCAGAGATCGGGAGGTAGTGGCCAGAAATCAGCCCCAGCATTTT
TRBD2	TRBV20-1	.	15	TRBJ2-1	CSANQASGRGSEQFF	TGCAGTGCTAATCAGGCTAGCGGGAGAGGTAGTGAGCAGTTCTTC
.	TRBV21-1	.	17	TRBJ1-1	CASSNEVVTGQDTEAFF	TGTGCCAGCAGCAATGAGGTCGTGACAGGGCAGGACACTGAAGCTTTCTTT
.	TRBV6-6	few	12	TRBJ2-1	CAGTLSRGEQFF	TGTGCCGGCACTCTCTCCCGCGGTGAGCAGTTCTTC
.	TRBV7-8	.	15	TRBJ2-7	CASSLGQGGWNRQYF	TGTGCCAGCAGCTTAGGGCAGGGAGGATGGAACAGGCAGTACTTC
TRBD2	TRBV29-1	few	16	TRBJ2-3	CSVAGLAGPSTDTQYF	TGCAGCGTAGCGGGACTAGCGGGGCCCAGCACAGATACGCAGTATTTT
TRBD1	TRBV29-1	.	13	TRBJ2-2	CSAYGQGTGERFF	TGCAGCGCCTACGGACAGGGGACCGGGGAGCGGTTTTTT
.	TRBV6-2/TRBV6-3	.	14	TRBJ1-1	CASSYRAPNTEAFF	TGTGCCAGCAGTTACCGAGCCCCGAACACTGAAGCTTTCTTT
TRBD2	TRBV18	.	15	TRBJ2-1	CASSPELAGSLEQFF	TGTGCCAGCTCACCAGAACTAGCGGGGTCGTTGGAGCAGTTCTTC
TRBD1	TRBV6-6	.	11	TRBJ1-1	CASRDRDEAFF	TGTGCCAGCAGGGACAGGGATGAAGCTTTCTTT
.	TRBV6-6	.	15	TRBJ2-7	CASSYSVGSGNEQYF	TGTGCCAGCAGTTACTCGGTCGGGAGTGGCAATGAGCAGTACTTC
.	TRBV6-5	few	13	TRBJ2-5	CASSYSQEETQYF	TGTGCCAGCAGTTACTCGCAGGAAGAGACCCAGTACTTC
.	TRBV6-4	once	15	TRBJ2-1	CASRAQVAGYNEQFF	TGTGCCAGCAGGGCACAGGTGGCGGGCTACAATGAGCAGTTCTTC
.	TRBV12-3/TRBV12-4	.	13	TRBJ1-6	CASSLGTVEPLHF	TGTGCCAGCAGTTTAGGGACCGTGGAACCCCTCCACTTT
TRBD2	TRBV20-1	.	16	TRBJ2-1	CSAPGHASGNYNEQFF	TGCAGTGCTCCCGGTCATGCTAGCGGGAACTACAATGAGCAGTTCTTC
TRBD2	TRBV20-1	.	15	TRBJ2-3	CSAREPAGGTDTQYF	TGCAGTGCTAGAGAGCCAGCGGGAGGCACAGATACGCAGTATTTT
.	TRBV9	.	14	TRBJ2-3	CASSVSTRSDTQYF	TGTGCCAGCAGCGTGAGTACTAGATCAGATACGCAGTATTTT
TRBD2	TRBV18	few	18	TRBJ2-1	CASSPRGSGSSPYNEQFF	TGTGCCAGCTCACCAAGGGGTAGCGGGAGTTCTCCCTACAATGAGCAGTTCTTC
TRBD2	TRBV27	.	12	TRBJ2-1	CASSFGGNGQFF	TGTGCCAGCAGTTTCGGGGGGAATGGGCAGTTCTTC
.	TRBV6-5	.	16	TRBJ2-5	CASSYSYALPQETQYF	TGTGCCAGCAGTTACTCTTACGCGTTACCTCAAGAGACCCAGTACTTC
.	TRBV9	once	15	TRBJ1-4	CAGSPEGGFNEKLFF	TGTGCCGGCAGCCCAGAGGGGGGATTTAATGAAAAACTGTTTTTT
TRBD2	TRBV20-1	.	15	TRBJ2-7	CSARGVGGVHYEQYF	TGCAGTGCTAGAGGGGTGGGAGGGGTTCACTACGAGCAGTACTTC
.	TRBV6-1	few	13	TRBJ2-7	CASSEPGSYEQYF	TGTGCCAGCAGTGAACCAGGGAGCTACGAGCAGTACTTC
TRBD1	TRBV7-3	few	14	TRBJ2-7	CASSLDRDSYEQYF	TGTGCCAGCAGCCTGGACAGGGATAGCTACGAGCAGTACTTC
TRBD2	TRBV20-1	few	16	TRBJ2-3	CSATSGLAGVADTQYF	TGCAGTGCTACCTCGGGACTAGCGGGAGTTGCAGATACGCAGTATTTT
.	TRBV7-7	.	14	TRBJ2-7	CASTGRQNQNEQYF	TGTGCCAGCACAGGTCGGCAGAACCAGAACGAGCAGTACTTC
.	TRBV20-1	.	14	TRBJ2-1	CSADGGQGYNEQFF	TGCAGTGCAGATGGGGGCCAGGGATACAATGAGCAGTTCTTC
.	TRBV20-1	.	16	TRBJ2-7	CSARDIATVTSYEQYF	TGCAGTGCTAGAGATATAGCGACAGTGACCTCCTACGAGCAGTACTTC